The present TCR beta chain was sequenced within a study of beta chain features in type 1 diabetes. General study points: Within each of all four CD4+ subsets, Type 1 diabetes patients had TCRB CDR3s that were moderately but significantly shorter. PCR might pick shorter templates more often, in the same way for patients and controls.

This clone was picked up a small number of times. Its antigen is not identified. The CDR3 runs 18 residues. After removal of 4 bases from V and 2 bases from J, the junction contained 10 bases not matched to a gene. The V gene's germline CDR1 is SGHRS and CDR2 YFSETQ. Expressed TCRB transcripts were sequenced because the isolated RNA had all been reverse transcribed beforehand. Assay used: immunoSEQ multiplex PCR; TCRdb lists only in-frame clones, some missing. This sample has nearly 250,000 clones; roughly an eighth occur once, and the top ten carry more than 0.025%. A single heparinised draw of roughly 120 mL on average was taken per donor. Sorting of CD4+ naive, central memory, regulatory and stem cell-like memory cells was performed via CD45RO/CCR7/CD25/CD127/CD95/CD27.

This clonotype was obtained from a woman in her thirties or forties in good health. The material sequenced was naive CD4+ T cells from blood. V usage is TRBV5-1 and J usage is TRBJ2-3; the match to TRBD2 covers 13 bases. The CDR3 is CASSRKPTSGGNTDTQYF. The CDR3 DNA sequence: TGCGCCAGCAGCCGAAAACCGACTAGCGGGGGGAACACAGATACGCAGTATTTT.